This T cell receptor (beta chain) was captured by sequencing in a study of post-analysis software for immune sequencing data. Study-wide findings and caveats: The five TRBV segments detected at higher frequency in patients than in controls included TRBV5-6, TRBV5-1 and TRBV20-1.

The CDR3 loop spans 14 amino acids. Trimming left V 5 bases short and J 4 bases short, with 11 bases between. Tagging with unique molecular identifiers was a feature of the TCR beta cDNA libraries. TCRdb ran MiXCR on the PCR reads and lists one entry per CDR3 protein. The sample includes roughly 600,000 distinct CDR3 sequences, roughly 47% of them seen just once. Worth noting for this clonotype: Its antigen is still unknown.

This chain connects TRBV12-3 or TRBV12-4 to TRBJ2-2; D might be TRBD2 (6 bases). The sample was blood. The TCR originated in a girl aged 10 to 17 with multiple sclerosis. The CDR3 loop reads CASSRGIGTGELFF. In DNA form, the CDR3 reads TGTGCCAGCAGTCGGGGGATTGGCACCGGGGAGCTGTTTTTT.